The T cell receptor (beta chain) under discussion was sequenced for a study of human T cells and chemical hapten exposure. Trimming removed 3 bases from V and 1 base from J, with 12 bases in between. CDR3 length: 15 residues. Regarding time point: pre-sensitization, week 0. Treatment defined: therapeutic diphenylcyclopropenone sensitization with weekly scalp DPC. Individual cDNA molecules each carried unique molecular identifiers attached by the library. TCRdb independently ran MiXCR on the RACE reads; one entry per CDR3 protein. This table holds 200,000 to 300,000 distinct CDR3 sequences, 7.5% to 9% found once.

The clonotype was recovered from a woman aged 40 to 49 with alopecia areata. Some clones in this sample may be carry-over from other donors' samples. The chain is built from TRBV12-3 or TRBV12-4 and TRBJ2-5; TRBD2 might be the D (6 bases). Material: whole blood, obtained in connection with sensitization to the hapten diphenylcyclopropenone (DPC). CDR3 nucleotides: TGTGCCAGCAGTTTGGGACTTGGCCGCCAAGAGACCCAGTACTTC. Translation: CASSLGLGRQETQYF.